This T cell receptor (beta chain) was sequenced for a study of T-cell memory formation after mild COVID-19. The study's findings and limits: Of the contracting clones, CD4+ ones lay mainly in CM and EM, and CD8+ ones in EMRA. Specificity for SARS-CoV-2 was not confirmed among the second-wave clones peaking on day 37.

The ends lost 5 bases at V and 3 bases at J; junction bases unmatched: 8. Germline CDR1 and CDR2: SEHNR and FQNEAQ (reference sequence). The CDR3 spans 15 residues. As for this clonotype: Its specificity is unknown.

MiXCR, applied by TCRdb to the 5' RACE reads, yields one record per CDR3 protein. The table records approximately 300,000 distinct CDR3 sequences, around 8% of them present only once. J is TRBJ2-7 and V is TRBV7-9; 9 bases agree with TRBD2. The clonotype was recovered from a young man who had mild COVID-19 (a few samples of this study predate the infection). Cell type and time point are not known. Input material: PBMCs or a T cell subset sorted from them (not recorded which). The DNA of the CDR3 is TGTGCCAGCAGCGTTGGGACTAGCATCTACTACGAGCAGTACTTC. Its protein is CASSVGTSIYYEQYF.